These T cell receptor beta chains were read from a single sample in a study of cytomegalovirus exposure and HLA in healthy donors. Method: immunoSEQ multiplex PCR; TCRdb's copy keeps in-frame clones and lacks some. The sample lists 130,000 to 150,000 clones, 85% to 90% seen once, with 3% to 3.5% in the top ten. The sequenced sample was PBMCs. Receptors were obtained from a woman between 18 and 30 years old in good health and CMV-seropositive. CDR3s include the opening cysteine and the closing phenylalanine or tryptophan. D genes are given only for firm matches. Not all rows give a size; the values are once, few, many and, for expanded clones, a class.

d_call: TRBD1
clone_size: .
j_call: TRBJ2-7
v_call: TRBV6-5
cdr3_nt: TGTGCCAGCAGTTACGGGACAGACTTCTACGAGCAGTACTTC
cdr3_aa: CASSYGTDFYEQYF

d_call: TRBD2
clone_size: .
j_call: TRBJ2-2
v_call: TRBV7-2
cdr3_nt: TGTGCCAGCAGCTTAGGGGCGGGAGTGACCGGGGAGCTGTTTTTT
cdr3_aa: CASSLGAGVTGELFF

d_call: TRBD2
clone_size: .
j_call: TRBJ2-7
v_call: TRBV15
cdr3_nt: TGTGCCACCAGCACCCGCTCGGGGAGGGAGCCCTACGAGCAGTACTTC
cdr3_aa: CATSTRSGREPYEQYF

d_call: .
clone_size: .
j_call: TRBJ2-1
v_call: TRBV2
cdr3_nt: TGTGCCAGCAGTGAACTAGGTAATGAGCAGTTCTTC
cdr3_aa: CASSELGNEQFF

d_call: .
clone_size: few
j_call: TRBJ2-7
v_call: TRBV28
cdr3_nt: TGTGCCAGCAGTGCCCAGGGGGGCGAGCAGTACTTC
cdr3_aa: CASSAQGGEQYF

d_call: TRBD1
clone_size: .
j_call: TRBJ1-1
v_call: TRBV5-8
cdr3_nt: TGTGCCAGCAGCTTGGCAGGGGGTGCTGAAGCTTTCTTT
cdr3_aa: CASSLAGGAEAFF

d_call: TRBD2
clone_size: .
j_call: TRBJ2-7
v_call: TRBV2
cdr3_nt: TGTGCCAGCATCAGGACTAGCGCTGCCATCGAGCAGTACTTC
cdr3_aa: CASIRTSAAIEQYF

d_call: TRBD1
clone_size: .
j_call: TRBJ1-2
v_call: TRBV6-1
cdr3_nt: TGTGCCAGCAGTACAGCGGGACAGGCTAACTATGGCTACACCTTC
cdr3_aa: CASSTAGQANYGYTF

d_call: TRBD1
clone_size: .
j_call: TRBJ2-5
v_call: TRBV5-1
cdr3_nt: TGCGCCAGCAGCTTGTTGGGGACAGGGGCTAGAGAGACCCAGTACTTC
cdr3_aa: CASSLLGTGARETQYF

d_call: TRBD1
clone_size: once
j_call: TRBJ1-2
v_call: TRBV18
cdr3_nt: TGTGCCAGCTCACCACCTCGAAGGACAGGGTTGGGCTATGGCTACACCTTC
cdr3_aa: CASSPPRRTGLGYGYTF

d_call: .
clone_size: .
j_call: TRBJ2-7
v_call: TRBV2
cdr3_nt: TGTGCCAGCAGTGCTTTGTCCACTCAGGGGGAGCAGTACTTC
cdr3_aa: CASSALSTQGEQYF

d_call: .
clone_size: .
j_call: TRBJ1-4
v_call: TRBV6-1
cdr3_nt: TGTGCCAGTCACGGGACACCTGCAACTAATGAAAAACTGTTTTTT
cdr3_aa: CASHGTPATNEKLFF

d_call: .
clone_size: once
j_call: TRBJ1-1
v_call: TRBV4-2
cdr3_nt: TGTGCCAGCAGCCAAGACAGGGCCCGAACATTCACTGAAGCTTTCTTT
cdr3_aa: CASSQDRARTFTEAFF

d_call: TRBD2
clone_size: .
j_call: TRBJ2-3
v_call: TRBV29-1
cdr3_nt: TGCAGCGCCCGACTAGCGGGAGGGGGCACAGATACGCAGTATTTT
cdr3_aa: CSARLAGGGTDTQYF

d_call: .
clone_size: .
j_call: TRBJ1-1
v_call: TRBV29-1
cdr3_nt: TGCAGCGTTGAAACAGGGAACACTGAAGCTTTCTTT
cdr3_aa: CSVETGNTEAFF

d_call: TRBD1
clone_size: .
j_call: TRBJ2-5
v_call: TRBV11-1
cdr3_nt: TGTGCCAGCAGCCATAACAGGGGAGAGACCCAGTACTTC
cdr3_aa: CASSHNRGETQYF

d_call: .
clone_size: .
j_call: TRBJ1-4
v_call: TRBV27
cdr3_nt: TGTGCCAGCAGCTGGCGGGGGCTGGCTAATGAAAAACTGTTTTTT
cdr3_aa: CASSWRGLANEKLFF

d_call: TRBD1
clone_size: .
j_call: TRBJ1-1
v_call: TRBV11-2
cdr3_nt: TGTGCCAGCAGCATGGGACAGGGGAATATCGTGAACACTGAAGCTTTCTTT
cdr3_aa: CASSMGQGNIVNTEAFF

d_call: .
clone_size: .
j_call: TRBJ2-7
v_call: TRBV28
cdr3_nt: TGTGCCAGCAGTTTAGGGGCCCTACTGGACCTAACGTCCTACGAGCAGTACTTC
cdr3_aa: CASSLGALLDLTSYEQYF

d_call: TRBD2
clone_size: .
j_call: TRBJ2-1
v_call: TRBV29-1
cdr3_nt: TGCAGCGTTGCGGGATGGTATAGGACTAGCCAGGCGGGCAATGAGCAGTTCTTC
cdr3_aa: CSVAGWYRTSQAGNEQFF

d_call: TRBD1
clone_size: once
j_call: TRBJ1-5
v_call: TRBV2
cdr3_nt: TGTGCCAGCAGAGAACAGGGGCTTAGCAATCAGCCCCAGCATTTT
cdr3_aa: CASREQGLSNQPQHF

d_call: TRBD2
clone_size: .
j_call: TRBJ2-3
v_call: TRBV27
cdr3_nt: TGTGCCAGCAGTTCCAGAGTAGCGGGGGGAGATACGCAGTATTTT
cdr3_aa: CASSSRVAGGDTQYF

d_call: .
clone_size: .
j_call: TRBJ2-1
v_call: TRBV27
cdr3_nt: TGTGCCAGCAGTTTAAGAGGGTTCGGATCCTACAATGAGCAGTTCTTC
cdr3_aa: CASSLRGFGSYNEQFF

d_call: .
clone_size: .
j_call: TRBJ2-5
v_call: TRBV20-1
cdr3_nt: TGCAGTGCTAGAGCCGGGGAGACCCAGTACTTC
cdr3_aa: CSARAGETQYF

d_call: .
clone_size: few
j_call: TRBJ1-3
v_call: TRBV29-1
cdr3_nt: TGCAGCGTTGCTGGGGGGAAGACTGGAAACACCATATATTTT
cdr3_aa: CSVAGGKTGNTIYF

d_call: TRBD2
clone_size: .
j_call: TRBJ2-1
v_call: TRBV6-5
cdr3_nt: TGTGCCACCCTAGCGGGAGGCAACCTTTACAATGAGCAGTTCTTC
cdr3_aa: CATLAGGNLYNEQFF

d_call: TRBD2
clone_size: .
j_call: TRBJ2-3
v_call: TRBV6-6
cdr3_nt: TGTGCCAGCAGTTTTGGACTAGCGGGAGGTCAAGATACGCAGTATTTT
cdr3_aa: CASSFGLAGGQDTQYF

d_call: .
clone_size: .
j_call: TRBJ2-7
v_call: TRBV14
cdr3_nt: TGTGCCAGCAGCCAAGTTCGCACAGGGCTCTACGAGCAGTACTTC
cdr3_aa: CASSQVRTGLYEQYF

d_call: TRBD1
clone_size: .
j_call: TRBJ2-1
v_call: TRBV30
cdr3_nt: TGTGCCTGGAGTGGGGGGACAGGGGTTTTAGATGAGCAGTTCTTC
cdr3_aa: CAWSGGTGVLDEQFF

d_call: TRBD1
clone_size: once
j_call: TRBJ2-1
v_call: TRBV28
cdr3_nt: TGTGCCAGCAGTTTACCCCGCGAGGGGGCGAAGGTCAATGAGCAGTTCTTC
cdr3_aa: CASSLPREGAKVNEQFF

d_call: TRBD2
clone_size: .
j_call: TRBJ2-4
v_call: TRBV29-1
cdr3_nt: TGCAGCGTTGATGGACTAGCGGGAGGGGGGGCCAAAAACATTCAGTACTTC
cdr3_aa: CSVDGLAGGGAKNIQYF

d_call: .
clone_size: .
j_call: TRBJ1-1
v_call: TRBV9
cdr3_nt: TGTGCCAGCAGCCCCCGAGCGGTGAACACTGAAGCTTTCTTT
cdr3_aa: CASSPRAVNTEAFF

d_call: .
clone_size: .
j_call: TRBJ2-7
v_call: TRBV30
cdr3_nt: TGTGCCTGTGCTCCTACCTACGAGCAGTACTTC
cdr3_aa: CACAPTYEQYF

d_call: .
clone_size: .
j_call: TRBJ1-1
v_call: TRBV5-4
cdr3_nt: TGTGCCAGCACCCCGGGCGGGACTGAAGCTTTCTTT
cdr3_aa: CASTPGGTEAFF

d_call: .
clone_size: .
j_call: TRBJ2-2
v_call: TRBV7-2
cdr3_nt: TGTGCCAGCAGCGTGACGGGACAAAAAGAGACACCGGTAAGGGGGGAGCTGTTTTTT
cdr3_aa: CASSVTGQKETPVRGELFF

d_call: TRBD2
clone_size: .
j_call: TRBJ2-5
v_call: TRBV7-6
cdr3_nt: TGTGCCAGCAGCCCAGACCCGGGACTAGCGGGAGCCCGCCAAGAGACCCAGTACTTC
cdr3_aa: CASSPDPGLAGARQETQYF

d_call: TRBD1
clone_size: .
j_call: TRBJ1-1
v_call: TRBV18
cdr3_nt: TGTGCCAGCTCACCGGGGCCGACAGGGGTTAACACTGAAGCTTTCTTT
cdr3_aa: CASSPGPTGVNTEAFF

d_call: TRBD2
clone_size: .
j_call: TRBJ2-2
v_call: TRBV28
cdr3_nt: TGTGCCAGCAGAAGGAAGAGCGGGGGGAACACCGGGGAGCTGTTTTTT
cdr3_aa: CASRRKSGGNTGELFF

d_call: TRBD2
clone_size: .
j_call: TRBJ2-1
v_call: TRBV5-1
cdr3_nt: TGCGCCAGCAGCCCTGGGACTAGCGGGAGGGCCTCCGAGTTCTTC
cdr3_aa: CASSPGTSGRASEFF

d_call: .
clone_size: .
j_call: TRBJ1-1
v_call: TRBV7-6
cdr3_nt: TGTGCCAGCAGCTCCATGAGGGGGGGTAACACTGAAGCTTTCTTT
cdr3_aa: CASSSMRGGNTEAFF

d_call: .
clone_size: .
j_call: TRBJ2-7
v_call: TRBV6-1
cdr3_nt: TGTGCCAGCACGAGGGAGAGCCGCGAGCAGTACTTC
cdr3_aa: CASTRESREQYF

d_call: TRBD1
clone_size: once
j_call: TRBJ2-3
v_call: TRBV5-4
cdr3_nt: TGTGCCAGCAGTACGGACAGGGGAGCAGATACGCAGTATTTT
cdr3_aa: CASSTDRGADTQYF

d_call: .
clone_size: .
j_call: TRBJ2-2
v_call: TRBV5-1
cdr3_nt: TGCGCCAGCAATGCGGTCTCGAACACCGGGGAGCTGTTTTTT
cdr3_aa: CASNAVSNTGELFF

d_call: .
clone_size: .
j_call: TRBJ2-3
v_call: TRBV7-8
cdr3_nt: TGTGCCAGCAGCTTAGGCTACCCTAAGACAGATACGCAGTATTTT
cdr3_aa: CASSLGYPKTDTQYF

d_call: TRBD1
clone_size: .
j_call: TRBJ1-4
v_call: TRBV27
cdr3_nt: TGTGCCAGCAGGACGGGCTACAGGGGGGGCGAAGAAAAACTGTTTTTT
cdr3_aa: CASRTGYRGGEEKLFF